One and the same sample provided the 16 T cell receptor beta chains below, sequenced in a study of T cells expressing NK-cell markers. From its re-call of the 5' RACE reads, TCRdb lists each CDR3 protein once, without DNA. In all, the sample yields about 460,000 distinct CDR3 sequences. Sequenced: blood T cells: a sorted CD56 or NKG2C T cell subset, CD4+ or CD8+ T cells, or bulk PBMC T cells (not recorded which). The receptors come from a woman aged 50 to 60 in good health.

The chain has TRBV18 and TRBJ2-6; TCRdb lists TRBD1, though no DNA is available to test this call. This CDR3 is 17 amino acids long. Germline values: CDR1 KGHSH, CDR2 LQKENI. The CDR3 protein is CASPGRGILPGANVLTF.

The chain employs TRBV3-1 and TRBJ2-5; no DNA is available, so the TRBD1 call from TCRdb remains unchecked. The CDR3 contains 16 residues. Per germline, CDR1 LGHDT and CDR2 YNNKEL (reference sequence). CDR3 amino acids: CASSQADRVRRETQYF.

The chain recombines TRBV6-6 with TRBJ2-1; the D call of TRBD2 rests on TCRdb alone, since no DNA is present to check it. CDR1 is MNHNY, CDR2 SVGAGI, per germline (reference sequence). This CDR3 is built from 13 residues. This chain's CDR3 is CASTDPQGRGQFF.

The CDR3 loop reads CASSFGLWMGGNTDTQYF. This sequence joins TRBV11-2 and TRBJ2-3; TCRdb gives TRBD2 as the D gene, but with no DNA this cannot be confirmed. The CDR3 is 18 residues long. The germline V gene encodes CDR1 SGHAT and CDR2 FQNNGV.

The CDR3 loop reads CASSRGGTTNTEAFF. This rearrangement joins TRBV6-5 to TRBJ1-1; TCRdb indicates TRBD1, and absent DNA this call remains unverified. The CDR3 runs 15 residues. CDR1 is MNHEY and CDR2 is SVGAGI in the germline V gene.

V gene TRBV14 combines with J gene TRBJ2-1; checking the TCRdb D call of TRBD1 is not possible without DNA. This CDR3 spans 15 amino acids. Germline V gene lookup returns CDR1 SGHDN and CDR2 FVKESK. This chain's CDR3 is CASNQQGANVNEQFF.

The V call is TRBV19, the J call TRBJ2-7; the D call from TCRdb, TRBD2, cannot be confirmed without DNA. The CDR3 extends over 14 amino acids. The germline V gene encodes CDR1 LNHDA and CDR2 SQIVND (reference sequence). The chain's CDR3 is CASSRTSGPYEQYF.

The CDR3 region is CASSSTREAPRNTGELFF. The rearrangement joins TRBV13 to TRBJ2-2; as DNA is missing, the TRBD1 call by TCRdb cannot be tested. The CDR3 is 18 residues long. Germline CDR1 reads PRHDT; CDR2 reads FYEKMQ (reference sequence).

This chain connects TRBV15 to TRBJ2-1; the TRBD1 assignment by TCRdb is unverifiable without DNA. Per the germline V gene, CDR1 is LNHNV and CDR2 is YYDKDF (reference sequence). This CDR3 is built from 14 residues. The CDR3 sequence: CATSGGRVYNEQFF.

The V and J genes are TRBV29-1 and TRBJ1-4. From germline, CDR1 is SQVTM and CDR2 ANQGSEA. There are 12 residues in the CDR3. CDR3 loop: CSVAGFNEKLFF.

The chain carries TRBV5-4 and TRBJ2-2; TCRdb picks TRBD2, but there is no DNA to check that call. The CDR3 consists of 18 residues. Germline V lookup: CDR1 SGHNT, CDR2 YYREEE (reference sequence). The CDR3 loop reads CASSSGTSSNKRTGELFF. The entire variable domain, with the rest obtained from reference TRBV5-4 and TRBJ2-2, is as follows: ETGVTQSPTHLIKTRGQQVTLRCSSQSGHNTVSWYQQALGQGPQFIFQYYREEENGRGNFPPRFSGLQFPNYSSELNVNALELDDSALYLCASSSGTSSNKRTGELFFGEGSRLTVL.

This chain joins TRBV29-1 and TRBJ2-1; TCRdb's assignment of TRBD2 cannot be checked, as there is no DNA. This CDR3 is built from 14 residues. Germline V gives CDR1 SQVTM, CDR2 ANQGSEA. CDR3 loop: CSVDRTSVYHEQFF.

The chain joins TRBV20-1 to TRBJ2-5; TCRdb's assignment of TRBD2 cannot be checked, as there is no DNA. CDR1 and CDR2 (germline): DFQATT, SNEGSKA (reference sequence). CDR3 length equals 16 residues. The CDR3 loop is CSAGTAPWALQETQYF.

V usage is TRBV19 and J usage is TRBJ1-2; TCRdb calls TRBD1, which cannot be checked without DNA. The CDR3 has 13 amino acids. Germline V gives CDR1 LNHDA, CDR2 SQIVND (reference sequence). CDR3 sequence: CASSISPVHGYTF.

The chain couples TRBV20-1 to TRBJ2-4; TCRdb's D gene call, TRBD2, goes unchecked for lack of DNA. The CDR3 totals 16 residues. CDR1 and CDR2 from the germline V gene are DFQATT and SNEGSKA (reference sequence). This chain's CDR3 is CSARHGTSGSKNIQYF.

The chain employs TRBV7-2 and TRBJ2-1; TCRdb returns TRBD1, unconfirmable since there is no DNA. Germline V gene data show CDR1 as SGHTA and CDR2 as FQGNSA. CDR3 size: 14 residues. The CDR3: CASSLGYRGNEQFF.